The rows below give T cell receptor beta chains drawn from one sample of a study of T-cell reconstitution after alpha-beta-depleted transplantation in children. MiXCR, run by TCRdb on the PCR reads, gives a single entry per CDR3 protein. The sample lists roughly 200,000 distinct CDR3 sequences, roughly 15% occurring once. The sample in question was PBMCs from the stem cell graft donor, obtained from the stem cell graft. The receptors were gathered from a human donor who donated a stem cell graft to a child with acute lymphoblastic leukemia. The CDR3 runs from the conserved cysteine through the conserved F or W. Fields, in order: D gene, J gene, clone size, V gene, CDR3 DNA, CDR3 protein. The D gene is left open where the match is weak. Some rows have no size entry. The others give once, few or many, or a class for an expanded clone.

>TRBD2|TRBJ2-3|few|TRBV29-1
TGCAGCGTTACGGGACTAGAAGGGGATACAGATACGCAGTATTTT
CSVTGLEGDTDTQYF
>TRBD2|TRBJ2-1|many|TRBV20-1
TGCAGTGCTAGAAGTATTGAGCGGGGAGGGCTACGGCGGCAGTTCTTC
CSARSIERGGLRRQFF
>TRBD2|TRBJ2-1|many|TRBV5-1
TGCGCCAGCTTCCTAGCGGGAGGTAATAATGAGCAGTTCTTC
CASFLAGGNNEQFF
>TRBD1|TRBJ2-7|many|TRBV20-1
TGCAGTGCTATTCGGACAGGGGGCTTGCACGAGCAGTACTTC
CSAIRTGGLHEQYF
>.|TRBJ2-7|.|TRBV11-2
TGTGCCAGCAGCTTAGATCTGGGTATCGACGAGCAGTACTTC
CASSLDLGIDEQYF
>TRBD2|TRBJ2-1|many|TRBV7-8
TGTGCCAGCAGCTCCGGACTAGCGGGAGGGCACACTGGGAATGAGCAGTTCTTC
CASSSGLAGGHTGNEQFF
>.|TRBJ2-7|.|TRBV6-2/TRBV6-3
TGTGCCAGCAGGGAGGCAGGGGTTAAGCAGTACTTC
CASREAGVKQYF
>.|TRBJ1-2|many|TRBV19
TGTGCCAGTATCCCCAGGAACATGGACTATGGCTACACCTTC
CASIPRNMDYGYTF
>TRBD2|TRBJ2-5|.|TRBV12-3/TRBV12-4
TGTGCCAGCAGTCCGGGAGGGGGATGGGGAGAGACCCAGTACTTC
CASSPGGGWGETQYF
>TRBD1|TRBJ1-1|many|TRBV9
TGTGCCAGCAGCGTAGGGGGGACAGGGAAGGCTGAAGCTTTCTTT
CASSVGGTGKAEAFF
>TRBD1|TRBJ2-7|few|TRBV20-1
TGCAGTGTCGGGTCGGGACAGAGACCCTACGAGCAGTACTTC
CSVGSGQRPYEQYF
>TRBD2|TRBJ2-1|many|TRBV20-1
TGCAGTGCTAGAGTGAGGACTAGCGAGAATGAGCAGTTCTTC
CSARVRTSENEQFF
>.|TRBJ2-4|few|TRBV10-1
TGCGCCAGCAGTGATAACAGCAAAAACATTCAGTACTTC
CASSDNSKNIQYF
>.|TRBJ1-2|.|TRBV29-1
TGCAGCGTTGAAGATCTTCATGGCTACACCTTC
CSVEDLHGYTF
>TRBD1|TRBJ2-2|many|TRBV7-9
TGTGCCAGCACCATCAAGACAGGGGGCGCGTCCGGGGAGCTGTTTTTT
CASTIKTGGASGELFF
>.|TRBJ2-1|many|TRBV7-8
TGTGCCAGCAGCTTAACTAGAAGGGGGGGTTACAATGAGCAGTTCTTC
CASSLTRRGGYNEQFF
>TRBD2|TRBJ2-3|.|TRBV7-2
TGTGCCAGCAGCTTTGGCGGGAGGGCCCTGGCAGATACGCAGTATTTT
CASSFGGRALADTQYF
>.|TRBJ2-7|many|TRBV29-1
TGCAGCGTTGGAGAGGGCTACGAGCAGTACTTC
CSVGEGYEQYF
>.|TRBJ2-5|many|TRBV29-1
TGCAGCGTCGCCGGGACACAGGATTGGGCTGCGGAGACCCAGTACTTC
CSVAGTQDWAAETQYF
>.|TRBJ1-1|many|TRBV28
TGTGCCAGCAGATCCCCAGGGGAGCCTACAAACACTGAAGCTTTCTTT
CASRSPGEPTNTEAFF
>.|TRBJ2-1|many|TRBV28
TGTGCCAGCACGCTTCAAGGGGTCGCCAATGAGCAGTTCTTC
CASTLQGVANEQFF
>.|TRBJ1-2|many|TRBV20-1
TGCAGTGCTGGGGGGACATCGACTAACTATGGCTACACCTTC
CSAGGTSTNYGYTF
>.|TRBJ2-4|many|TRBV5-6
TGTGCCAGCAGCTTAAGTCCCGCACGGAAAAACATTCAGTACTTC
CASSLSPARKNIQYF
>.|TRBJ2-5|.|TRBV11-1
TGTGCCAGCAGCTTAGGGTCCGGGGGCTCTAACCAAGAGACCCAGTACTTC
CASSLGSGGSNQETQYF
>TRBD1|TRBJ2-3|many|TRBV11-2
TGTGCCAGCAGCTTAGGAGACAGGGGAAGCACAGATACGCAGTATTTT
CASSLGDRGSTDTQYF
>.|TRBJ2-2|many|TRBV6-1
TGTGCCAGCAGTGAACGAAGGGTTGGCGGGGAGCTGTTTTTT
CASSERRVGGELFF
>.|TRBJ1-1|.|TRBV7-9
TGTGCCAGCAGCCTCGGACCCTTCTTGAACACTGAAGCTTTCTTT
CASSLGPFLNTEAFF
>TRBD2|TRBJ2-2|many|TRBV12-3/TRBV12-4
TGTGCCAGCAGTCACCTGGGGGAGGGCCGGAGAATGATCGGGGAGCTGTTTTTT
CASSHLGEGRRMIGELFF
>.|TRBJ2-7|few|TRBV6-2/TRBV6-3
TGTGCCAGCAGGGACGCCCTAACCTACGAGCAGTACTTC
CASRDALTYEQYF
>.|TRBJ1-2|many|TRBV29-1
TGCAGCGTGGAACAGGATGGCTACACCTTC
CSVEQDGYTF
>.|TRBJ1-6|few|TRBV12-3/TRBV12-4
TGTGCCAGCGCTAATGGTTCACCCCTCCACTTT
CASANGSPLHF
>TRBD1|TRBJ1-1|many|TRBV12-3/TRBV12-4
TGTGCCAGCAGTCCACTACAGGGGGGTGGCACTGAAGCTTTCTTT
CASSPLQGGGTEAFF
>.|TRBJ2-5|many|TRBV5-1
TGCGCCAGCAGCTCGCCAACGATGACTAGGGGAGAGACCCAGTACTTC
CASSSPTMTRGETQYF
>TRBD2|TRBJ2-1|many|TRBV7-2
TGTGCCAGCAGTCGGGGGGGACTTGAACAAAAGGTTAAGCAGTTCTTC
CASSRGGLEQKVKQFF
>.|TRBJ2-5|few|TRBV5-5
TGTGCCAGGTCCCGAGGGGGGCGGCAAGAGACCCAGTACTTC
CARSRGGRQETQYF
>TRBD1|TRBJ2-1|.|TRBV29-1
TGCAGCGCCCGCCTGACAGGGGTGGGTGAGCAGTTCTTC
CSARLTGVGEQFF
>.|TRBJ2-7|many|TRBV6-5
TGTGCCAGCAGTCTAGGACAGTACTACGAGCAGTACTTC
CASSLGQYYEQYF
>.|TRBJ1-2|.|TRBV15
TGTGCCACCAGCAGAGATAGGGCAGGGGCGGGTCGTGGCTACACCTTC
CATSRDRAGAGRGYTF
>.|TRBJ2-5|many|TRBV29-1
TGCAGCGTTGAAGTCCAAGAGACCCAGTACTTC
CSVEVQETQYF
>TRBD1|TRBJ1-1|many|TRBV7-9
TGTGCCAGCAGCTTATATGTGGGACAGGGTAACACTGAAGCTTTCTTT
CASSLYVGQGNTEAFF
>.|TRBJ2-1|many|TRBV12-3/TRBV12-4
TGTGCCAGCATCCACGCCCTTTACAATGAGCAGTTCTTC
CASIHALYNEQFF
>.|TRBJ2-7|many|TRBV5-1
TGCGCCAGCAGCTTGGTGTCTGGTCCTGGGGGGGAGCAGTACTTC
CASSLVSGPGGEQYF
>.|TRBJ2-3|many|TRBV5-1
TGCGCCAGCAGCTTACGACAAATCAATCCTAGCACAGATACGCAGTATTTT
CASSLRQINPSTDTQYF
>.|TRBJ1-1|many|TRBV12-3/TRBV12-4
TGTGCCAGCAGGGTCCCAGGGGAGGGGACTGAAGCTTTCTTT
CASRVPGEGTEAFF
>TRBD2|TRBJ2-7|few|TRBV12-3/TRBV12-4
TGTGCCAGCAGTTTCTTGCCTAGCGGGAGTCGCTACGAGCAGTACTTC
CASSFLPSGSRYEQYF
>TRBD2|TRBJ2-2|many|TRBV7-9
TGTGCCAGCAGCTTGACTAGCGGGAGACCCGGGGAGCTGTTTTTT
CASSLTSGRPGELFF
>TRBD1|TRBJ2-7|.|TRBV7-9
TGTGCCAGCAGCGCCCGGACAGGGGGTCCTTACGAGCAGTACTTC
CASSARTGGPYEQYF
>.|TRBJ1-1|.|TRBV5-1
TGCGCCAGCAGCTTGGGGCCAGACGATGGAGCTTTCTTT
CASSLGPDDGAFF
>.|TRBJ2-6|many|TRBV29-1
TGCAGCGTCCAGGGAGAAAGGACACCCTCTGGGGCCAACGTCCTGACTTTC
CSVQGERTPSGANVLTF
>.|TRBJ1-1|many|TRBV29-1
TGCAGCGCGCGGGGGCCCACTGAAGCTTTCTTT
CSARGPTEAFF
>.|TRBJ1-1|many|TRBV7-2
TGTGCCAGCAGCTTAGCGGGCAGCCTGAACACTGAAGCTTTCTTT
CASSLAGSLNTEAFF
>.|TRBJ1-4|many|TRBV5-1
TGCGCCAGCAGTAACTCGGTGGGGTCTAATGAAAAACTGTTTTTT
CASSNSVGSNEKLFF
>.|TRBJ2-2|many|TRBV7-6
TGTGCCAGCAGCTTAGAAGGCGGGAACACCGGGGAGCTGTTTTTT
CASSLEGGNTGELFF
>.|TRBJ1-1|.|TRBV7-9
TGTGCCAGCAGCCATACAGGAGTCACTGAAGCTTTCTTT
CASSHTGVTEAFF
>TRBD1|TRBJ1-5|many|TRBV28
TGTGCCAGCAGTTTGTTCGGGACAGGGGGAGGCAATCAGCCCCAGCATTTT
CASSLFGTGGGNQPQHF
>TRBD1|TRBJ1-5|many|TRBV19
TGTGCCAGTAGTTTTGCTTTGAGACCGACAGGGCCTTTTATAGCTCAGCCCCAGCATTTT
CASSFALRPTGPFIAQPQHF
>TRBD2|TRBJ2-3|many|TRBV5-1
TGCGCCAGCAGCTTGGCCGGGCTAGCGGTGAGCACAGATACGCAGTATTTT
CASSLAGLAVSTDTQYF
>.|TRBJ2-5|many|TRBV29-1
TGCAGCGTTGGGGATTTGGCAGGAGAGACCCAGTACTTC
CSVGDLAGETQYF
>.|TRBJ1-5|many|TRBV7-9
TGTGCCAGCAGCTCTTGGGAAAATCAGCCCCAGCATTTT
CASSSWENQPQHF
>TRBD2|TRBJ2-7|many|TRBV5-1
TGCGCCAGCCGGGGAGGGCAGGAGCAGTACTTC
CASRGGQEQYF